This T cell receptor beta chain is drawn from a study of tumor-infiltrating lymphocytes in primary liver carcinoma. They got blood RNA out of unsorted whole blood and also pulled out germline DNA. This clonotype turned up a few times. Starting material of 500 ng total RNA yielded TCR beta cDNA via a constant-region primer. ARM-PCR, slightly modified, supplied the TCR beta libraries through three nested multiplex PCR rounds. The study ran its first two PCR rounds for 9 to 10 cycles each, using TRBV1-TRBV30 forward primers and a C-beta reverse primer. TCRdb redid the calling of the multiplex PCR reads with MiXCR, one entry per CDR3 protein. Of approximately 320,000 distinct CDR3 sequences listed, about 50% are singletons. The CDR3 spans 16 residues. Per the germline V gene, CDR1 is SGHTA and CDR2 is FQGNSA. Trimming removed 0 bases at V and 2 bases at J, with 13 bases between.

The V and J genes are TRBV7-2 and TRBJ2-5; D is unresolved. The TCR sequence derives from a woman aged 25 to 39 with primary liver carcinoma and hepatitis B virus infection. The source material was peripheral blood. The CDR3 nucleotides read TGTGCCAGCAGCTTAGCGGCCACATGGGTTCAAGAGACCCAGTACTTC. The encoded protein is CASSLAATWVQETQYF.